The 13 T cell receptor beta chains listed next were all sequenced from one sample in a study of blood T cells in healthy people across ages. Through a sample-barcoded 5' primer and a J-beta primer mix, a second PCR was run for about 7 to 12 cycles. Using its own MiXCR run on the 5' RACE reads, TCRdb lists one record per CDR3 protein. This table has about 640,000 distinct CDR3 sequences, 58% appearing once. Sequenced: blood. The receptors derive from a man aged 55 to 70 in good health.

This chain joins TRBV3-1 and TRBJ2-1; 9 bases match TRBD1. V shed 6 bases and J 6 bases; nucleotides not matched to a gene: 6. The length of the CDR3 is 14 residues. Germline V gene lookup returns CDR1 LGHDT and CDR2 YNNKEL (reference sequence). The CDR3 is CASSRDRVVNEQFF. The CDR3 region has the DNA TGTGCCAGCAGTAGGGACAGGGTAGTCAATGAGCAGTTCTTC.

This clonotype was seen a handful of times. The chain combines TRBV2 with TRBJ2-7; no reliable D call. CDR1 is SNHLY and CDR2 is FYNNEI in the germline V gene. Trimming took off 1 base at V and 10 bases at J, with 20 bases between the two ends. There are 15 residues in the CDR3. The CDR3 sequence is CASSEGRTGRRTQYF. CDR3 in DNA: TGTGCCAGCAGTGAAGGACGGACCGGTCGTCGAACCCAGTACTTC.

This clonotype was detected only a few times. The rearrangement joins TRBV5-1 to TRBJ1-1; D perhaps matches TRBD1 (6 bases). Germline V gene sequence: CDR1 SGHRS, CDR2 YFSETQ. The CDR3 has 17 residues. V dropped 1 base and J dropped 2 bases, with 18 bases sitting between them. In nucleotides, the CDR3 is TGCGCCAGCAGCTTGCCTATTGCCGGACAGCCTAACACTGAAGCTTTCTTT. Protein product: CASSLPIAGQPNTEAFF.

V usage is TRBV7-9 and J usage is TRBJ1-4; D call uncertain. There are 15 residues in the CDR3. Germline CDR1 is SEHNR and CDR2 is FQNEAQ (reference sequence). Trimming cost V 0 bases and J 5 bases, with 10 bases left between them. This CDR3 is CASSLAARTNEKLFF. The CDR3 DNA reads TGTGCCAGCAGCTTAGCGGCGCGGACCAATGAAAAACTGTTTTTT.

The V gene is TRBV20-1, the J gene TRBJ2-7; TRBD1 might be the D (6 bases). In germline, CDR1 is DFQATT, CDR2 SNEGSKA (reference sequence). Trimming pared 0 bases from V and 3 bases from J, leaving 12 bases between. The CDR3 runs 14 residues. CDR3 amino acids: CSAREMGHLYEQYF. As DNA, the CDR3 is TGCAGTGCTAGAGAAATGGGACACCTCTACGAGCAGTACTTC.

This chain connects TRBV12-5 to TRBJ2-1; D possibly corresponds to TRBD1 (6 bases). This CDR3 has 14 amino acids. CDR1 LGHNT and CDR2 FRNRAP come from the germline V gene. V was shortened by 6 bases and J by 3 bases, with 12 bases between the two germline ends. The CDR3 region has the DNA TGTGCTAGTGGCTGGGGACACAACTACAATGAGCAGTTCTTC. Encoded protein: CASGWGHNYNEQFF.

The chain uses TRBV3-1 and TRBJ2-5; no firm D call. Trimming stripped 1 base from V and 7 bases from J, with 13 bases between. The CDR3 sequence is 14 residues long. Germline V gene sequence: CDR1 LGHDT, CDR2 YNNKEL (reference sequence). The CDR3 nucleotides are TGTGCCAGCAGCCAAGGAGTTTCGGGCGGGACCCAGTACTTC. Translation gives CASSQGVSGGTQYF.

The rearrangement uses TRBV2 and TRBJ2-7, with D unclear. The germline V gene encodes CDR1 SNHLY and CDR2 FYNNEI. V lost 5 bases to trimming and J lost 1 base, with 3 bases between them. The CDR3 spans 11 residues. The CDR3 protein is CASSISYEQYF. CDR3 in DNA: TGTGCCAGCAGTATTTCCTACGAGCAGTACTTC.

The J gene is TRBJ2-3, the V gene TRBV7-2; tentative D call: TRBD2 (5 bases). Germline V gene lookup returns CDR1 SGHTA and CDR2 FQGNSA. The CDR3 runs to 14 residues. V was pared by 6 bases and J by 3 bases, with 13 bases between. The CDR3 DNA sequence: TGTGCCAGCAGGTATCCAACTAGTACAGATACGCAGTATTTT. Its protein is CASRYPTSTDTQYF.

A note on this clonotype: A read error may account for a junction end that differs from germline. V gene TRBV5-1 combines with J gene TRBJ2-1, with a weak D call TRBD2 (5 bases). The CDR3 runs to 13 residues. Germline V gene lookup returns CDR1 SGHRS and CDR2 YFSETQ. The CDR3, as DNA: TGCGCCAGTAGCTTGGAGGTGCGGGATGAGCAGTTCTTC. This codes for CASSLEVRDEQFF.

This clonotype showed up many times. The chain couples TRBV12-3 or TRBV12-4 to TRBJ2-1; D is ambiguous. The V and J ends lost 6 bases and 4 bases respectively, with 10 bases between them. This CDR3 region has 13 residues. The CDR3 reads CASRLDGYNEQFF. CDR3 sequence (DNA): TGTGCCAGCAGACTGGACGGTTACAATGAGCAGTTCTTC.

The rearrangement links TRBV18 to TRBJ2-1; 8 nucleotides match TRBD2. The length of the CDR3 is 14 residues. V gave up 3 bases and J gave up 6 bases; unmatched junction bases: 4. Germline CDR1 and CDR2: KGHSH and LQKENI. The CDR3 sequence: CASSPTSGFNEQFF. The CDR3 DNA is TGTGCCAGCTCACCCACTAGCGGTTTCAATGAGCAGTTCTTC.

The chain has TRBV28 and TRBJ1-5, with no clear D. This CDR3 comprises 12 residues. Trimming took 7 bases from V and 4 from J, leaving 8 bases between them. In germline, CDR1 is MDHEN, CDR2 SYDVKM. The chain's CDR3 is CASTLLNQPQHF. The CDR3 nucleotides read TGTGCCAGCACCCTGCTTAATCAGCCCCAGCATTTT.